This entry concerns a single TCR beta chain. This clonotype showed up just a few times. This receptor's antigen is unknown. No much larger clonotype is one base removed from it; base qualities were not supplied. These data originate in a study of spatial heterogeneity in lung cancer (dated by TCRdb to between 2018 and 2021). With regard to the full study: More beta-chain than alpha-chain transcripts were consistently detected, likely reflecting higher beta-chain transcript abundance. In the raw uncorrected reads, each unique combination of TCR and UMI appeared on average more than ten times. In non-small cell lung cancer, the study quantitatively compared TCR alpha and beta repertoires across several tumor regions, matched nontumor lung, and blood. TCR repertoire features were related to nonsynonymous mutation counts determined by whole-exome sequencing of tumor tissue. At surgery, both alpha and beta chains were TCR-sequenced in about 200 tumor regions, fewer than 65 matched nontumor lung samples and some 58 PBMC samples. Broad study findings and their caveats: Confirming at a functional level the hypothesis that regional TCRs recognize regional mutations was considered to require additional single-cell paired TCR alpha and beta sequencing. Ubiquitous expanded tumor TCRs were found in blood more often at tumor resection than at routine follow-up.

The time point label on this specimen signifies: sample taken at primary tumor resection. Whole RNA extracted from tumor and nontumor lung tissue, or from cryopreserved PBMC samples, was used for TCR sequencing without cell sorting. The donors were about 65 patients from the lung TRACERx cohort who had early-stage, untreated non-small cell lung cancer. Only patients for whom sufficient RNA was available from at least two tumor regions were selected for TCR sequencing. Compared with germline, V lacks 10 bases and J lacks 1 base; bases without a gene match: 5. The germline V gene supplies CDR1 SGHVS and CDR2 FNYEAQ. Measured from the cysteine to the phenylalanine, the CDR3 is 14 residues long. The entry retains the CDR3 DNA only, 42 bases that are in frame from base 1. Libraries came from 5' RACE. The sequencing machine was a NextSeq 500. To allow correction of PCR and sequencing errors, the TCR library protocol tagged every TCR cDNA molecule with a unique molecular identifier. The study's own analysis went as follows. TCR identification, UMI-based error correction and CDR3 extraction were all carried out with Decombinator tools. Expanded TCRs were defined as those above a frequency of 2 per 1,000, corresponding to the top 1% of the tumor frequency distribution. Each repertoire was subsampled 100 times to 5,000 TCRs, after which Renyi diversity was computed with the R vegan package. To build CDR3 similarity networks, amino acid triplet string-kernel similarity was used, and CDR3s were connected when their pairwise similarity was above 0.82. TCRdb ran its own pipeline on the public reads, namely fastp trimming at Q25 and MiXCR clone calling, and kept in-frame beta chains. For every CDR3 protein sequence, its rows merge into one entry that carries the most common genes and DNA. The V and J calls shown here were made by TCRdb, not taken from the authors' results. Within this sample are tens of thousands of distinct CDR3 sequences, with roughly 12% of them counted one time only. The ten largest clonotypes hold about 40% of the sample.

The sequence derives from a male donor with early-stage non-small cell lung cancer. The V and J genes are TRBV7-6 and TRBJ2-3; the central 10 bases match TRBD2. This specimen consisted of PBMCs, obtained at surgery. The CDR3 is CATQTSGGTDTQYF. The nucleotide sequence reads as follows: TGTGCCACACAAACTAGCGGGGGCACAGATACGCAGTATTTT. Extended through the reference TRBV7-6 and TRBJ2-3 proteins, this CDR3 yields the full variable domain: GAGVSQSPRYKVTKRGQDVALRCDPISGHVSLYWYRQALGQGPEFLTYFNYEAQQDKSGLPNDRFSAERPEGSISTLTIQRTEQRDSAMYRCATQTSGGTDTQYFGPGTRLTVL.